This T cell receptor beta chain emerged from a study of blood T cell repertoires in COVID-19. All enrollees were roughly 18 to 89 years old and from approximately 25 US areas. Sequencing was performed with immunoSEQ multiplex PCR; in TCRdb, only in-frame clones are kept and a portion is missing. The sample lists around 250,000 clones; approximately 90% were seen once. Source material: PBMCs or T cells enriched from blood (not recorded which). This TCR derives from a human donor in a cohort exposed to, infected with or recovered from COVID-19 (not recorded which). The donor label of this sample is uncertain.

The CDR3 DNA sequence: TGTGCCAGCAGCGTAGGAGGAATAGCGGGGGGGCAAGAGACCCAGTACTTC. It encodes CASSVGGIAGGQETQYF. V and J are TRBV9 and TRBJ2-5; 11 bases are a match to TRBD2. Germline V gives CDR1 SGDLS, CDR2 YYNGEE. Losses at the gene ends were 0 bases for V and 2 bases for J; bases not matched to a gene: 6. The CDR3 contains 17 residues.